The table lists the clone carrying this TCR beta chain with a few counts. The same CDR3 is also encoded by other DNA sequences in this sample. Authors' processing steps: Reference gene primer amplification yielded estimated nucleated cell counts. TCRdb's copy holds only in-frame clones and misses some; the assay was immunoSEQ multiplex PCR. The V and J calls and clone size were taken over from that table, and D and trimming were inferred from the DNA. The sample has approximately 30,000 clones, roughly nine tenths seen once; the top ten hold roughly 0.59%. Germline V gene sequence: CDR1 SGDLS, CDR2 YYNGEE. V lost 4 bases and J 0 bases, leaving 8 bases between the germline ends. The CDR3 covers 15 residues. The sample belongs to a study of blood T cell repertoires in COVID-19. Study as a whole: Samples taken during acute and convalescent COVID-19 were collected in the United States, Italy and Spain. Sample material is recorded as cDNA or gDNA derived from T cells, B-cell-depleted T cells, or PBMCs.

The receptor's source is a woman between 40 and 55 years old with active or convalescent COVID-19. Sequencing was carried out using peripheral blood. The gene calls are TRBV9 and TRBJ1-6; no definite D call. The CDR3: CASSPPGSYNSPLHF. Here the CDR3 DNA reads TGTGCCAGCAGCCCCCCAGGCTCCTATAATTCACCCCTCCACTTT.